Listed here are 29 T cell receptor beta chains from one sample, sequenced in a study of early T cells in non-severe SARS-CoV-2 infection. Using its own MiXCR run on the 5' RACE reads, TCRdb lists one record per CDR3 protein. The sample contains tens of thousands of distinct CDR3 sequences, around 12% of which appear only once. Source material: whole blood. These receptors were taken from an adult who was a healthcare worker with PCR-confirmed SARS-CoV-2 infection or an uninfected control (not recorded which).

This clonotype was observed a handful of times. This chain uses TRBV18 with TRBJ2-7; 8 bases fit TRBD2. This CDR3 spans 15 amino acids. V shed 3 bases and J 5 bases; nucleotides not matched to a gene: 9. From germline, CDR1 is KGHSH and CDR2 LQKENI. The CDR3 loop is CASSPLKAGDDEQYF. For the CDR3, the DNA is TGTGCCAGCTCACCCCTCAAAGCGGGAGACGACGAGCAGTACTTC.

V and J are TRBV5-6 and TRBJ1-5; TRBD1 might be the D (5 bases). Trimming took off 4 bases at V and 5 bases at J, with 34 bases between the two ends. The CDR3 is 21 amino acids. CDR1 is SGHDT, CDR2 YYEEEE, per germline. Written as DNA, the CDR3 is TGTGCCAGCAGCCTTTCATCATCATCGCCGATGACAGTCTTTCAACATCAGCCCCAGCATTTT. Translating it yields CASSLSSSSPMTVFQHQPQHF.

The chain joins TRBV19 to TRBJ1-5; D unresolved. The DNA matches TRBJ2-3 better at its end, which makes the J call doubtful. The CDR3 has 14 residues. CDR1 is LNHDA, CDR2 SQIVND, per germline (reference sequence). CDR3 residues: CASERTGSNQPQYF. The CDR3 DNA follows: TGTGCCAGTGAACGTACGGGTAGCAATCAGCCCCAGTATTTT.

At least ten counts were recorded for this clonotype. In DNA form, the CDR3 reads TGTGCCAGCAGCTTAGCGGGCGGGGGGTTCAATCAGCCCCAGCATTTT. It encodes CASSLAGGGFNQPQHF. V gene TRBV7-8 combines with J gene TRBJ1-5; D might be TRBD1 (5 bases). Germline loops: CDR1 SGHVS, CDR2 FQNEAQ. The germline V and J ends were trimmed by 0 bases and 3 bases, with 12 bases remaining between them. The CDR3 has 16 amino acids. Supplemented by reference TRBV7-8 and TRBJ1-5, the full variable domain reads GAGVSQSPRYKVAKRGQDVALRCDPISGHVSLFWYQQALGQGPEFLTYFQNEAQLDKSGLPSDRFFAERPEGSVSTLKIQRTQQEDSAVYLCASSLAGGGFNQPQHFGDGTRLSIL.

A word on this clonotype: Its ends do not fully match the called genes, so a read error is possible. The chain links TRBV7-2 to TRBJ1-3, with 7 bases identical to TRBD1. The CDR3 has 17 amino acids. Per the germline V gene, CDR1 is SGHTA and CDR2 is FQGNSA. The CDR3 nucleotides are TGTGCCAGCAGCACCAAGACAGGGCGAGTCTCTGAAAACACCATATATTTT. This translates into CASSTKTGRVSENTIYF.

This clonotype is a singleton in its sample. The chain carries TRBV7-9 and TRBJ2-7, with D possibly TRBD1 on 6 matching bases. The CDR3 has 12 residues. Germline CDR1 and CDR2: SEHNR and FQNEAQ (reference sequence). V was trimmed by 5 bases and J by 6 bases, leaving 11 bases between them. The CDR3: CASSPLGGEQYF. CDR3 DNA sequence: TGTGCCAGCAGCCCGCTAGGGGGCGAGCAGTACTTC.

Points on this clonotype: Likely a read error: the CDR3 ends without its conserved phenylalanine or tryptophan. This sequence joins TRBV6-2 or TRBV6-3 and TRBJ2-3, with D perhaps matching TRBD2 (5 bases). The CDR3 has 14 residues. The germline CDR1 and CDR2 sequences are MNHEY and SVGEGT. The V gene lost 8 bases and the J gene lost 0 bases, with 12 bases spanning the gap. The CDR3 sequence: CASRSGTSTDTQYS. For the CDR3, the DNA is TGTGCCAGCCGAAGCGGCACTAGCACAGATACGCAGTATTCT.

Remarks on this clonotype: This clone may be a read error of a much larger clone one base away. The rearrangement uses TRBV7-6 and TRBJ2-2, with unresolved D. Looked up from germline, CDR1 is SGHVS and CDR2 is FNYEAQ. CDR3 length equals 16 residues. With 3 bases removed from V and 2 bases from J, the gap between germline ends came to 13 bases. The CDR3 reads CASSFQQAVNTGELFF. CDR3 DNA: TGTGCCAGCAGCTTCCAGCAGGCTGTTAACACCGGGGAGCTGTTTTTT.

This clonotype was found a few times. V is TRBV3-1 and J is TRBJ2-3; the D is unclear. The CDR3 loop spans 11 amino acids. Germline loops: CDR1 LGHDT, CDR2 YNNKEL (reference sequence). Trimming stripped 1 base from V and 4 bases from J, with 0 bases between. CDR3 in DNA: TGTGCCAGCAGCCAAGCAGATACGCAGTATTTT. It codes for CASSQADTQYF.

This clonotype was observed many times. V gene TRBV7-2 combines with J gene TRBJ2-4; D gene ambiguous. Germline V CDR1 and CDR2: SGHTA, FQGNSA. Between the trimmed V and J ends, which lost 3 bases and 0 bases, there was a span of 9 bases. CDR3 size: 15 residues. CDR3 loop: CASSFNWVAKNIQYF. The CDR3 DNA follows: TGTGCCAGCAGCTTCAACTGGGTAGCCAAAAACATTCAGTACTTC. Based on the CDR3 plus reference TRBV7-2 and TRBJ2-4, the full variable domain is GAGVSQSPSNKVTEKGKDVELRCDPISGHTALYWYRQSLGQGLEFLIYFQGNSAPDKSGLPSDRFSAERTGGSVSTLTIQRTQQEDSAVYLCASSFNWVAKNIQYFGAGTRLSVL.

The rearrangement links TRBV5-1 to TRBJ2-3; possible D gene TRBD1, 5 bases. From germline, CDR1 is SGHRS and CDR2 YFSETQ. Between the trimmed V and J ends, which lost 4 bases and 3 bases, there was a span of 15 bases. The CDR3 spans 15 residues. The CDR3 nucleotides read TGCGCCAGCAGCCTGCTGGGGAAGGGGACAGATACGCAGTATTTT. Its translation is CASSLLGKGTDTQYF.

The chain combines TRBV20-1 with TRBJ1-1, with a possible D match to TRBD1 (5 bases). V shed 7 bases and J shed 1 base, with 16 bases lying between them. Germline CDR1 and CDR2: DFQATT and SNEGSKA (reference sequence). There are 14 residues in the CDR3. In DNA form, the CDR3 reads TGCAGTGGTAGGTGGGGCGGCAGGAACACTGAAGCTTTCTTT. Translating it yields CSGRWGGRNTEAFF.

This clonotype was seen more than once but under ten times. The chain uses TRBV5-1 and TRBJ2-5, with 7 bases identical to TRBD2. In germline, CDR1 is SGHRS, CDR2 YFSETQ. Trimming at V came to 1 base and at J to 0 bases, leaving 9 bases not matched to a gene. This CDR3 has 17 amino acids. The CDR3 nucleotides read TGCGCCAGCAGCTTGTGGTCCGGGACTACCTACCAAGAGACCCAGTACTTC. This codes for CASSLWSGTTYQETQYF.

This clonotype came up a few times. This chain uses TRBV11-2 with TRBJ2-4, with 13 bases lining up with TRBD2. This CDR3 is built from 16 residues. Germline V gene sequence: CDR1 SGHAT, CDR2 FQNNGV. Trimming removed 5 bases from V and 9 bases from J; junction bases left unmatched: 10. The CDR3 here is CASSPSLAGGETIQYF. In DNA, the CDR3 is TGTGCCAGCAGCCCTTCACTAGCGGGAGGGGAAACCATTCAGTACTTC.

In this sample, this clonotype turned up many times. V usage is TRBV12-3 or TRBV12-4 and J usage is TRBJ1-6, with D unresolved. The CDR3 runs 13 residues. V was pared by 2 bases and J by 10 bases, with 9 bases between. The chain's CDR3 is CASSLYEGSPLHF. The CDR3 coding sequence is TGTGCCAGCAGTTTATACGAGGGCTCACCCCTCCACTTT.

The J gene is TRBJ2-7, the V gene TRBV4-2; no clear D. CDR3 length: 13 amino acids. V lost 4 bases, J lost 0 bases, and 7 bases lay in between. The germline CDR1 and CDR2 sequences are LGHNA and YNFKEQ. CDR3 in DNA: TGTGCCAGCAGCCCCAGCTACTCCTACGAGCAGTACTTC. Translation: CASSPSYSYEQYF.

This clonotype was counted ten times or more. The chain joins TRBV7-2 to TRBJ2-7; tentative D call: TRBD1 (6 bases). V lost 5 bases to trimming and J lost 3 bases, with 14 bases between them. This CDR3 has 14 amino acids. Germline values: CDR1 SGHTA, CDR2 FQGNSA. The CDR3 region is CASSLQGDLYEQYF. CDR3 coding DNA: TGTGCCAGCAGCCTACAGGGAGATCTCTACGAGCAGTACTTC.

This clonotype was observed at least ten times. The rearrangement joins TRBV19 to TRBJ2-7, with D possibly matching TRBD2 (5 bases). Germline V gene lookup returns CDR1 LNHDA and CDR2 SQIVND (reference sequence). V was cut by 5 bases and J by 3 bases, with 8 bases left in between. This CDR3 comprises 12 residues. The CDR3, as DNA: TGTGCCAGTAGTGGAGGACTCTACGAGCAGTACTTC. Its translation: CASSGGLYEQYF.

This clonotype was recorded many times. The chain is built from TRBV10-3 and TRBJ1-6; D unclear. Trimming stripped 7 bases from V and 7 bases from J, with 14 bases between. There are 14 residues in the CDR3. The germline gives CDR1 ENHRY, CDR2 SYGVKD. Written as DNA, the CDR3 is TGTGCCATCAACGCGGCCTTGGAGAATTCACCCCTCCACTTT. Encoded protein: CAINAALENSPLHF.

The chain recombines TRBV27 with TRBJ2-1; D remains ambiguous. Trimming removed 2 bases from V and 8 bases from J, with 10 bases in between. CDR3 size: 13 residues. Germline loops: CDR1 MNHEY, CDR2 SMNVEV (reference sequence). The CDR3 spells CASSLSMWDEQFF. The CDR3 nucleotides are TGTGCCAGCAGTTTAAGTATGTGGGATGAGCAGTTCTTC.

This chain uses TRBV5-6 with TRBJ2-1; D is unresolved. There are 15 residues in the CDR3. Trimming cost V 4 bases and J 2 bases, with 13 bases left between them. In germline, CDR1 is SGHDT, CDR2 YYEEEE. The CDR3 DNA follows: TGTGCCAGCAGCGTAGATCGGGCACCCTACAATGAGCAGTTCTTC. As protein: CASSVDRAPYNEQFF.

This clonotype was detected only a few times. This chain links TRBV4-2 with TRBJ2-1; 8 positions agree with TRBD2. This CDR3 is built from 16 residues. Germline lookup yields CDR1 LGHNA and CDR2 YNFKEQ. After removal of 1 base from V and 4 bases from J, the junction contained 6 bases not matched to a gene. CDR3 protein: CASSQVGTRPYNEQFF. CDR3 coding DNA: TGTGCCAGCAGCCAAGTCGGGACTAGGCCTTACAATGAGCAGTTCTTC.

The rearrangement links TRBV6-5 to TRBJ2-7, with TRBD1 as a possible D gene (5 bases). This CDR3 comprises 13 residues. Trimming stripped 7 bases from V and 1 base from J, with 11 bases between. Germline CDR1 MNHEY, CDR2 SVGAGI. CDR3 nucleotides: TGTGCCAGCAAGAGAAGGGGTTCCTACGAGCAGTACTTC. The encoded protein is CASKRRGSYEQYF.

This clonotype has more than one count but fewer than ten. The chain uses TRBV25-1 and TRBJ2-7, with 7 positions matching TRBD1. Germline CDR1 and CDR2: MGHDK and SYGVNS. This CDR3 has 15 amino acids. V gave up 6 bases and J gave up 2 bases; unmatched junction bases: 10. The chain's CDR3 is CASRYDRDAPYEQYF. The CDR3 DNA reads as TGTGCCAGCAGGTACGACAGGGACGCTCCCTACGAGCAGTACTTC.

The chain has TRBV27 and TRBJ2-3; 9 positions agree with TRBD1. From germline, CDR1 is MNHEY and CDR2 SMNVEV (reference sequence). V trimming: 5 bases; J trimming: 4 bases; junction bases outside the gene matches: 1. The CDR3 is made up of 13 amino acids. The CDR3 loop is CASSDRGADTQYF. The CDR3 nucleotides read TGTGCCAGCAGTGACAGGGGGGCAGATACGCAGTATTTT.

The genes are TRBV6-5 and TRBJ1-1, with D unresolved. Between the trimmed V and J ends, which lost 0 bases and 8 bases, there was a span of 16 bases. The CDR3 loop spans 15 amino acids. From germline, CDR1 is MNHEY and CDR2 SVGAGI. The CDR3 sequence is CASSYSEDWSLEAFF. In DNA, the CDR3 is TGTGCCAGCAGTTACTCTGAGGACTGGTCGTTGGAAGCTTTCTTT.

In this sample, this clonotype turned up many times. The chain carries TRBV12-3 or TRBV12-4 and TRBJ1-1; D is unclear. The CDR3 has 14 amino acids. V dropped 2 bases and J dropped 1 base, with 8 bases sitting between them. The CDR3, as DNA: TGTGCCAGCAGTTTATCTCTCGGGAACACTGAAGCTTTCTTT. This gives the protein CASSLSLGNTEAFF.

This clonotype was detected ten times or more. V is TRBV29-1 and J is TRBJ2-7; 15 bases are a match to TRBD2. V was clipped by 6 bases and J by 6 bases; unmatched bases: 3. CDR3 size: 13 residues. Germline V gives CDR1 SQVTM, CDR2 ANQGSEA. The CDR3 DNA reads as TGCAGCGTCGGGGGACTAGCGGGAGGCGAGCAGTACTTC. It specifies CSVGGLAGGEQYF.

This clonotype was observed a few times. V gene TRBV28 combines with J gene TRBJ1-4; D is undetermined. With 6 bases removed from V and 0 bases from J, the gap between germline ends came to 11 bases. Germline-derived CDR1 and CDR2 are MDHEN and SYDVKM. The length of the CDR3 is 15 residues. The CDR3 region is CASSDPMATNEKLFF. In DNA, the CDR3 is TGTGCCAGCAGCGATCCGATGGCAACTAATGAAAAACTGTTTTTT. Drawing the rest from reference TRBV28 and TRBJ1-4, the complete variable domain is DVKVTQSSRYLVKRTGEKVFLECVQDMDHENMFWYRQDPGLGLRLIYFSYDVKMKEKGDIPEGYSVSREKKERFSLILESASTNQTSMYLCASSDPMATNEKLFFGSGTQLSVL.